Reported below is one TCR beta chain. What it binds is not known. This sample is drawn from a study of cytomegalovirus exposure and HLA in healthy donors. Study details: In a previous analysis, around 120 million unique TCR beta sequences were found from roughly 180 million T cells. Around 79 million unique TCRs, all from HLA-typed donors, were included in an early release of the data. Study outcomes and limitations: In a later analysis, several top co-occurrence clusters appeared linked to parvovirus B19, influenza, CMV and Epstein-Barr virus.

In germline, CDR1 is MRHNA, CDR2 SNTAGT. The CDR3 has 16 amino acids. The V end lost 6 bases, the J end lost 2 bases, and 14 bases lay between the germline ends. Use of 60 Vbeta and 13 Jbeta primers characterized the PCR. Repertoires were generated with immunoSEQ multiplex PCR, while TCRdb's copy carries only in-frame clones and drops some. This table holds tens of thousands of clones. The receptor's source is a woman in her thirties or forties in good health and CMV-seropositive. This chain links TRBV6-4 with TRBJ2-6; tentatively, D is TRBD2 (5 bases). Sequencing was done on a sample of PBMCs. CDR3 nucleotides: TGTGCCAGCAGGCCCGGGGTGGGAACTGGGGCCAACGTCCTGACTTTC. This gives the protein CASRPGVGTGANVLTF.